This T cell receptor beta chain was identified in a study of cytomegalovirus exposure and HLA in healthy donors. Only a few counts were recorded for this clone. Germline CDR1 MRHNA, CDR2 SNTAGT. The CDR3 runs 15 residues. Trimming stripped 8 bases from V and 0 bases from J, with 14 bases between. PCR was performed using 60 Vbeta and 13 Jbeta primers. Assay used: immunoSEQ multiplex PCR; TCRdb lists only in-frame clones, some missing. The data show 80,000 to 130,000 clones, with about four fifths seen just once and 4.1% held by the top ten. The chain couples TRBV6-4 to TRBJ2-1; perhaps TRBD2 as D (5 bases). This receptor was obtained from a female donor in good health and CMV-seropositive. Material: PBMCs. The CDR3 spells CASSPQEVSYNEQFF. CDR3 in DNA: TGTGCCAGCTCCCCTCAGGAGGTCTCCTACAATGAGCAGTTCTTC.